The 12 T cell receptor beta chains given below trace back to one sample, sequenced in a study of tumor-infiltrating lymphocytes in primary liver carcinoma. Out of unsorted whole blood came the blood RNA, and germline DNA was extracted as well. Reverse transcription of approximately 520 ng total RNA with a constant-region primer produced TCR beta cDNA. Employing slightly modified ARM-PCR, three nested multiplex PCR rounds were run, and these gave rise to the TCR beta libraries. Running approximately 10 cycles apiece, the first two PCR rounds relied on TRBV1-TRBV30 forward primers together with a C-beta reverse primer. TCRdb re-called the multiplex PCR reads with MiXCR, one entry per CDR3 protein. The sample has more than 150,000 distinct CDR3 sequences; approximately 60% are singletons. The sequenced material came from peripheral blood. These receptors were taken from a man aged 35-49 years with primary liver carcinoma and hepatitis B virus infection.

CDR3 DNA: TGTGCCAGCAGCTCACAGGGACAGCCCCAGCATTTT. Translated, it gives CASSSQGQPQHF. This rearrangement joins TRBV5-6 to TRBJ1-5; tentatively, D is TRBD1 (6 bases). Trimming cost V 3 bases and J 7 bases, with 8 bases left between them. Germline V gene lookup returns CDR1 SGHDT and CDR2 YYEEEE. The CDR3 contains 12 residues.

The gene calls are TRBV12-3 or TRBV12-4 and TRBJ2-2; D might be TRBD2 (6 bases). V shed 10 bases and J shed 7 bases, with 19 bases lying between them. The CDR3 consists of 14 residues. The CDR3 loop reads CANSTRGRFGELFF. The CDR3 nucleotides read TGTGCCAACAGCACTAGAGGGAGGTTCGGGGAGCTGTTTTTT.

The chain combines TRBV4-1 with TRBJ2-1, with a possible D match to TRBD2 (6 bases). V was shortened by 2 bases and J by 3 bases, with 11 bases between the two germline ends. Germline V CDR1 and CDR2: MGHRA, YSYEKL. The CDR3 runs to 15 residues. CDR3 protein: CASSQPQTSYNEQFF. The CDR3 DNA reads TGCGCCAGCAGCCAACCCCAGACTAGCTACAATGAGCAGTTCTTC.

The chain couples TRBV6-5 to TRBJ2-7, with a weak D call TRBD2 (6 bases). Germline assignment: CDR1 MNHEY and CDR2 SVGAGI. This CDR3 comprises 15 residues. V was pared by 5 bases and J by 6 bases, with 20 bases between. The CDR3 sequence is CASSPTGGVGGEQYF. In DNA, the CDR3 is TGTGCCAGCAGTCCCACTGGGGGAGTCGGGGGCGAGCAGTACTTC.

The rearrangement links TRBV12-3 or TRBV12-4 to TRBJ2-2, with unresolved D. The V and J ends lost 4 bases and 4 bases respectively, with 1 base between them. CDR3 size: 11 residues. The CDR3 sequence is CASSSTGELFF. Here the CDR3 DNA reads TGTGCCAGCAGTTCCACCGGGGAGCTGTTTTTT.

CDR3 residues: CASSLWGDGEKLFF. The DNA of the CDR3 is TGTGCCAGCAGTTTATGGGGGGATGGTGAAAAACTGTTTTTT. The chain combines TRBV12-3 or TRBV12-4 with TRBJ1-4; a weak D match, TRBD1 (5 bases). The CDR3 runs 14 residues. With 2 bases removed from V and 7 bases from J, the gap between germline ends came to 11 bases.

The chain employs TRBV6-5 and TRBJ2-7; TRBD1 matches 7 bases. The germline V gene has CDR1 MNHEY and CDR2 SVGAGI. This CDR3 is 15 amino acids long. With 6 bases clipped from V and 4 bases from J, the junction kept 12 bases outside the gene matches. CDR3 in amino acids: CASSKGTVIGYEQYF. For the CDR3, the DNA is TGTGCCAGCAGCAAAGGGACAGTGATAGGTTACGAGCAGTACTTC.

The sample holds one count of this clonotype. The final CDR3 position lacks the conserved phenylalanine or tryptophan, pointing to a likely read error. The chain recombines TRBV11-2 with TRBJ2-2, with D maybe TRBD2 (6 bases). The V and J ends lost 5 bases and 8 bases respectively, with 18 bases between them. Germline V gene lookup returns CDR1 SGHAT and CDR2 FQNNGV. CDR3 length equals 15 residues. The CDR3 sequence: CASSMTAPGTGELFS. CDR3 in DNA: TGTGCCAGCAGCATGACAGCTCCGGGGACTGGGGAGCTGTTTTCT.

On this clonotype itself: Relative to the germline gene, one junction end is altered; a read error may explain this. The chain has TRBV11-2 and TRBJ2-2; maybe TRBD2 (5 bases). The CDR3 sequence is 15 residues long. Germline loops: CDR1 SGHAT, CDR2 FQNNGV. CDR3 in amino acids: CVSSAWTESTGELLF. CDR3 coding DNA: TGTGTCAGTAGCGCCTGGACTGAAAGCACCGGGGAGCTGTTGTTT.

The genes are TRBV28 and TRBJ2-7, with 9 bases that match TRBD1. This CDR3 is 18 amino acids long. V shed 3 bases, J shed 2 bases, and the junction held 14 bases outside the gene matches. Germline loops: CDR1 MDHEN, CDR2 SYDVKM. The CDR3 here is CASSLSLGTGLGAYEQYF. Here the CDR3 DNA reads TGTGCCAGCAGTTTGAGTCTAGGGACAGGGTTAGGGGCCTACGAGCAGTACTTC.

This chain uses TRBV4-1 with TRBJ2-7, with 8 bases that match TRBD2. Germline V gene lookup returns CDR1 MGHRA and CDR2 YSYEKL. This CDR3 region has 16 residues. V shed 1 base and J 0 bases; nucleotides not matched to a gene: 5. CDR3 protein: CASSQAVAGLSYEQYF. CDR3 sequence (DNA): TGCGCCAGCAGCCAAGCGGTAGCGGGGCTCTCCTACGAGCAGTACTTC.

Turning to this clonotype: This is likely a read error, given that the CDR3 carries no conserved phenylalanine or tryptophan at its end. V and J are TRBV5-8 and TRBJ2-7; no firm D call. Germline V gene data show CDR1 as SGHTS and CDR2 as YDEGEE. V was shortened by 2 bases and J by 0 bases, with 6 bases between the two germline ends. The CDR3 extends over 13 amino acids. The CDR3 loop is CASSLRLSYEQYS. CDR3 coding DNA: TGTGCCAGCAGCTTAAGGCTCTCCTACGAGCAGTACTCC.